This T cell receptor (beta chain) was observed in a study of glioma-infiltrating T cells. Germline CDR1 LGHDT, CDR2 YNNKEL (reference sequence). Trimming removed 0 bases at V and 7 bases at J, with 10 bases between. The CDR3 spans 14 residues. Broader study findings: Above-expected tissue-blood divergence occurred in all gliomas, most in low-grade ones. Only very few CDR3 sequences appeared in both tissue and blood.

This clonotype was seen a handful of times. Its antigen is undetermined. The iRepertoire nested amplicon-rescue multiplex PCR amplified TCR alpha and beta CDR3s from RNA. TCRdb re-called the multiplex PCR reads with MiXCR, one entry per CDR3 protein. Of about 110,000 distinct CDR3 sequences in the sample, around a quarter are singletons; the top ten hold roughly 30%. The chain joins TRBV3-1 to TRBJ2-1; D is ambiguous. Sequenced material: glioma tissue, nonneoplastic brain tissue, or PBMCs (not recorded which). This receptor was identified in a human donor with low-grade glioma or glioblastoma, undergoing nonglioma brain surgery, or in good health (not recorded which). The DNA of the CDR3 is TGTGCCAGCAGCCAAGATCCCACTTCAAATGAGCAGTTCTTC. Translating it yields CASSQDPTSNEQFF.